One sample yielded the 31 T cell receptor beta chains listed below, sequenced in a study of blood T cell repertoires in COVID-19. TCRdb's copy holds only in-frame clones and misses some; the assay was immunoSEQ multiplex PCR. This table holds fewer than 60,000 clones, approximately 80% found once. The specimen was peripheral blood. Every receptor here comes from a man between 60 and 75 years old with acute or convalescent COVID-19.

CDR3 residues: CASSYSSGGFYEQYF. The CDR3 bases are TGTGCCAGCAGTTACTCCAGCGGGGGCTTCTACGAGCAGTACTTC. The gene calls are TRBV6-5 and TRBJ2-7; 8 positions match TRBD2. The CDR3 is 15 residues long. Germline V gene data show CDR1 as MNHEY and CDR2 as SVGAGI. V lost 0 bases to trimming and J lost 3 bases; unmatched junction nucleotides: 4.

The CDR3: CASSQVGGGTEAFF. For the CDR3, the DNA is TGCGCCAGCAGCCAAGTTGGGGGCGGCACTGAAGCTTTCTTT. The V and J genes are TRBV4-3 and TRBJ1-1, with D tentatively TRBD1 (6 bases). CDR3 length: 14 amino acids. CDR1 LGHNA and CDR2 YSLEER come from the germline V gene. V gave up 1 base and J gave up 4 bases, with 10 bases separating them.

The J gene is TRBJ2-7, the V gene TRBV5-1, with D maybe TRBD2 (7 bases). This CDR3 has 13 residues. Germline V lookup: CDR1 SGHRS, CDR2 YFSETQ. Trimming left V 4 bases short and J 4 bases short, with 12 bases between. CDR3 in DNA: TGCGCCAGCAGCCAAGGGGGGGGATACGAGCAGTACTTC. It translates to CASSQGGGYEQYF.

V is TRBV9 and J is TRBJ1-3; TRBD1 matches 9 bases. J was trimmed by 0 bases and V by 3 bases; bases with no gene match: 7. There are 17 residues in the CDR3. The germline gives CDR1 SGDLS, CDR2 YYNGEE. The chain's CDR3 is CASSGGGTGLSGNTIYF. In DNA form, the CDR3 reads TGTGCCAGCAGCGGAGGAGGGACAGGGCTCTCTGGAAACACCATATATTTT. Using reference TRBV9 and TRBJ1-3 for the parts outside the CDR3, the full variable domain is DSGVTQTPKHLITATGQRVTLRCSPRSGDLSVYWYQQSLDQGLQFLIQYYNGEERAKGNILERFSAQQFPDLHSELNLSSLELGDSALYFCASSGGGTGLSGNTIYFGEGSWLTVV.

The V call is TRBV7-2, the J call TRBJ2-7; 8 nucleotides line up with TRBD1. CDR3 size: 14 residues. Losses at the gene ends were 1 base for V and 3 bases for J; bases not matched to a gene: 2. Germline-derived CDR1 and CDR2 are SGHTA and FQGNSA. The CDR3 DNA sequence: TGTGCCAGCAGCTTAGGGACAGGGCACTACGAGCAGTACTTC. Protein sequence: CASSLGTGHYEQYF.

The chain uses TRBV5-4 and TRBJ1-2; TRBD1 agrees at 10 bases. Germline V gene lookup returns CDR1 SGHNT and CDR2 YYREEE (reference sequence). V gave up 1 base and J gave up 5 bases; unmatched junction bases: 5. CDR3 length: 15 amino acids. CDR3 residues: CASSLKGQGLYGYTF. CDR3 bases: TGTGCCAGCAGCTTGAAGGGACAGGGGCTTTATGGCTACACCTTC.

The chain recombines TRBV9 with TRBJ1-3, with TRBD1 as a possible D gene (6 bases). From germline, CDR1 is SGDLS and CDR2 YYNGEE. V lost 0 bases and J 7 bases, leaving 14 bases between the germline ends. The CDR3 spans 15 residues. CDR3 coding DNA: TGTGCCAGCAGCGTAGCCGACACTCAGGGGAACACCATATATTTT. This sequence encodes CASSVADTQGNTIYF.

The chain recombines TRBV6-1 with TRBJ1-1, with D perhaps TRBD1 (5 bases). The ends were cut back, 2 bases at V and 0 bases at J, with 16 bases in the middle. The CDR3 consists of 17 residues. Looked up from germline, CDR1 is MNHNS and CDR2 is SASEGT. DNA of the CDR3: TGTGCCAGCAGTGAATGGGGCACGGGCGACATGAACACTGAAGCTTTCTTT. Protein: CASSEWGTGDMNTEAFF.

V and J are TRBV6-2 or TRBV6-3 and TRBJ2-3, with TRBD2 identical over 9 bases. The V segment lost 5 bases and the J segment 0 bases; nucleotides outside the gene matches: 9. This CDR3 has 17 residues. CDR1 and CDR2 (germline): MNHEY, SVGEGT. CDR3 protein: CASSRLPTSGSTDTQYF. In DNA, the CDR3 is TGTGCCAGCAGTCGTCTACCAACTAGCGGGAGCACAGATACGCAGTATTTT.

This sequence joins TRBV27 and TRBJ1-2, with TRBD1 matching 8 bases. V trimming: 3 bases; J trimming: 6 bases; junction bases outside the gene matches: 9. From germline, CDR1 is MNHEY and CDR2 SMNVEV (reference sequence). The length of the CDR3 is 15 residues. CDR3 DNA sequence: TGTGCCAGCAGTTTCAACGGACAGGGATTGCATGGCTACACCTTC. This translates into CASSFNGQGLHGYTF.

The chain carries TRBV16 and TRBJ1-3, with TRBD1 as a possible D gene (6 bases). This CDR3 has 16 amino acids. CDR1 and CDR2 (germline): KGHSY, FQNENV. V lost 0 bases, J lost 4 bases, and 13 bases lay in between. In DNA, the CDR3 is TGTGCCAGCAGCCAATCGGCAGGGGCCGCCGGAAACACCATATATTTT. It codes for CASSQSAGAAGNTIYF.

V gene TRBV19 combines with J gene TRBJ1-5, with 9 bases aligning to TRBD1. Germline values: CDR1 LNHDA, CDR2 SQIVND (reference sequence). The CDR3 contains 16 residues. V lost 10 bases and J lost 6; bases outside the gene matches: 16. CDR3: CAIKRTGGDYSQPQHF. CDR3 bases: TGTGCCATAAAACGAACAGGGGGCGATTACAGTCAGCCCCAGCATTTT.

The J gene is TRBJ1-1, the V gene TRBV30; tentatively, D is TRBD1 (6 bases). The CDR3 extends over 14 amino acids. CDR1 is GTSNPN, CDR2 SVGIG, per germline (reference sequence). With 4 bases removed from V and 5 bases from J, the gap between germline ends came to 17 bases. The CDR3 sequence is CAWTLGHQGTEAFF. The CDR3 DNA follows: TGTGCCTGGACCCTCGGGCATCAGGGGACTGAAGCTTTCTTT.

The J gene is TRBJ2-3, the V gene TRBV30; 7 positions agree with TRBD1. This CDR3 spans 14 amino acids. Per the germline V gene, CDR1 is GTSNPN and CDR2 is SVGIG (reference sequence). V gave up 4 bases and J gave up 3 bases; unmatched junction bases: 7. CDR3 loop: CAWIPTGMTDTQYF. CDR3 nucleotides: TGTGCCTGGATACCGACAGGGATGACAGATACGCAGTATTTT.

This clone was recorded once. The chain links TRBV27 to TRBJ1-6, with 7 nucleotides matching TRBD1. With 5 bases clipped from V and 9 bases from J, the junction kept 10 bases outside the gene matches. In germline, CDR1 is MNHEY, CDR2 SMNVEV (reference sequence). There are 15 residues in the CDR3. The CDR3 coding sequence is TGTGCCAGCAGTCCCGACGGACAGGCGCTTTCACCCCTCCACTTT. Translating gives CASSPDGQALSPLHF.

This clone was observed a handful of times. This sequence joins TRBV5-1 and TRBJ1-2; 7 bases line up with TRBD1. Germline lookup yields CDR1 SGHRS and CDR2 YFSETQ. The CDR3 is 15 amino acids. J was trimmed by 4 bases and V by 3 bases; bases with no gene match: 9. CDR3 bases: TGCGCCAGCAGCTACGGGACAGAGACAACCTATGGCTACACCTTC. It translates to CASSYGTETTYGYTF. Looking up the rest from reference TRBV5-1 and TRBJ1-2 gives the full variable domain: KAGVTQTPRYLIKTRGQQVTLSCSPISGHRSVSWYQQTPGQGLQFLFEYFSETQRNKGNFPGRFSGRQFSNSRSEMNVSTLELGDSALYLCASSYGTETTYGYTFGSGTRLTVV.

The rearrangement joins TRBV10-2 to TRBJ1-6; no definite D call. CDR1 is WSHSY, CDR2 SAAADI, per germline. Trimming stripped 6 bases from V and 5 bases from J, with 8 bases between. CDR3 length: 13 amino acids. CDR3 loop: CASRTTDNSPLHF. In nucleotides, the CDR3 is TGCGCCAGCAGGACAACCGATAATTCACCCCTCCACTTT.

The chain links TRBV6-5 to TRBJ2-6, with TRBD1 as a possible D gene (6 bases). V was cut by 4 bases and J by 3 bases, with 10 bases left in between. Germline CDR1 is MNHEY and CDR2 is SVGAGI. This CDR3 contains 15 residues. The CDR3 nucleotides are TGTGCCAGCAGTTCCCCCAGGGGTGGGGCCAACGTCCTGACTTTC. Amino acids: CASSSPRGGANVLTF.

This clone was recorded once. The chain carries TRBV14 and TRBJ2-5, with D possibly being TRBD2 (6 bases). The V gene's germline CDR1 is SGHDN and CDR2 FVKESK. Trimming left V 3 bases short and J 2 bases short, with 13 bases between. The CDR3 consists of 15 residues. The CDR3 loop reads CASSHIDGRQETQYF. For the CDR3, the DNA is TGTGCCAGCAGCCACATCGACGGGAGACAAGAGACCCAGTACTTC.

The rearrangement joins TRBV4-1 to TRBJ1-5; D not resolved. The CDR3 sequence is 16 residues long. Trimming removed 1 base from V and 6 bases from J, with 16 bases in between. Germline CDR1 is MGHRA and CDR2 is YSYEKL. The CDR3 nucleotides read TGCGCCAGCAGCCAAGTCCTTCAGGTGATCCCTCAGCCCCAGCATTTT. Residues: CASSQVLQVIPQPQHF.

The J gene is TRBJ1-2, the V gene TRBV30; perhaps TRBD1 as D (5 bases). Germline V gene sequence: CDR1 GTSNPN, CDR2 SVGIG (reference sequence). V dropped 0 bases and J dropped 3 bases, with 5 bases sitting between them. CDR3 size: 12 residues. The CDR3 bases are TGTGCCTGGAGTGTAGGGGACTATGGCTACACCTTC. It specifies CAWSVGDYGYTF.

This clone was recorded once. Here the CDR3 DNA reads TGCGCCAGCAGCCACATAAAGGGACAGGGCGACACTGAAGCTTTCTTT. Translated: CASSHIKGQGDTEAFF. This sequence joins TRBV4-1 and TRBJ1-1, with 9 bases lining up with TRBD1. V trimming: 3 bases; J trimming: 3 bases; junction bases outside the gene matches: 8. Per the germline V gene, CDR1 is MGHRA and CDR2 is YSYEKL. The CDR3 is made up of 16 amino acids.

CDR3 DNA sequence: TGCGCCAGCAGCCAATCAAGGGTCAGGGTAGAAAAACTGTTTTTT. It specifies CASSQSRVRVEKLFF. The chain links TRBV4-3 to TRBJ1-4; a possible D gene is TRBD1 (5 bases). The V end lost 2 bases, the J end lost 8 bases, and 15 bases lay between the germline ends. Germline CDR1 reads LGHNA; CDR2 reads YSLEER. The CDR3 is 15 amino acids.

This clone was observed a single time. V gene TRBV6-5 combines with J gene TRBJ1-1; TRBD1 aligns across 11 bases. The germline CDR1 and CDR2 sequences are MNHEY and SVGAGI. V shed 6 bases and J 7 bases; nucleotides not matched to a gene: 10. This CDR3 has 15 residues. CDR3 region: CASSDSGTGGGEAFF. For the CDR3, the DNA is TGTGCCAGCAGCGATTCCGGGACAGGGGGTGGTGAAGCTTTCTTT.

The V gene is TRBV5-1, the J gene TRBJ1-2; 7 bases are a match to TRBD1. The CDR3 extends over 15 amino acids. Per the germline V gene, CDR1 is SGHRS and CDR2 is YFSETQ. V shed 4 bases and J 8 bases; nucleotides not matched to a gene: 14. For the CDR3, the DNA is TGCGCCAGCAGCCTAACAGGGGTCCTAACTATGGGCTACACCTTC. The encoded protein is CASSLTGVLTMGYTF.

This chain connects TRBV10-3 to TRBJ1-1, with D perhaps TRBD1 (5 bases). V lost 6 bases and J lost 6, with 14 bases in between. The CDR3 is 13 amino acids. Germline CDR1 is ENHRY and CDR2 is SYGVKD. The CDR3 protein is CAISEERGAEAFF. CDR3 nucleotides: TGTGCCATCAGCGAAGAAAGGGGCGCTGAAGCTTTCTTT.

The chain carries TRBV2 and TRBJ1-5, with D perhaps TRBD1 (6 bases). The germline V gene has CDR1 SNHLY and CDR2 FYNNEI. V lost 2 bases and J 0 bases, leaving 11 bases between the germline ends. The CDR3 runs 16 residues. CDR3 sequence reads: CASSESTGYSNQPQHF. The CDR3 region has the DNA TGTGCCAGCAGTGAAAGTACAGGGTATAGCAATCAGCCCCAGCATTTT.

V usage is TRBV3-1 (or the pseudogene TRBV3-2) and J usage is TRBJ2-5; 15 bases agree with TRBD2. Germline V gene lookup returns CDR1 LGHDT and CDR2 YNNKEL (reference sequence). After removal of 4 bases from V and 5 bases from J, the junction contained 8 bases not matched to a gene. The CDR3 has 17 residues. The DNA for the CDR3 is TGTGCCAGCAGCCGCGGACTAGCGGGGGGGCCGGGGGAGACCCAGTACTTC. This gives the protein CASSRGLAGGPGETQYF.

V is TRBV28 and J is TRBJ2-5; a weak D match, TRBD2 (5 bases). V gave up 5 bases and J gave up 2 bases, with 24 bases separating them. This CDR3 comprises 18 residues. CDR1 and CDR2 (germline): MDHEN, SYDVKM. The CDR3 region has the DNA TGTGCCAGCAGTCCATTTGATTACGGGGTTCAAACGCAAGAGACCCAGTACTTC. Protein sequence: CASSPFDYGVQTQETQYF.

The chain links TRBV9 to TRBJ2-1; 10 bases line up with TRBD1. The V gene's germline CDR1 is SGDLS and CDR2 YYNGEE. J was trimmed by 5 bases and V by 4 bases; bases with no gene match: 6. The CDR3 is 15 amino acids. The CDR3 sequence: CASSQGQGPDNEQFF. CDR3 nucleotide sequence: TGTGCCAGCAGCCAGGGACAGGGGCCTGACAATGAGCAGTTCTTC. Together with reference TRBV9 and TRBJ2-1, the CDR3 gives the full variable domain: DSGVTQTPKHLITATGQRVTLRCSPRSGDLSVYWYQQSLDQGLQFLIQYYNGEERAKGNILERFSAQQFPDLHSELNLSSLELGDSALYFCASSQGQGPDNEQFFGPGTRLTVL.

The chain uses TRBV4-2 and TRBJ2-1; TRBD2 matches at 8 bases. CDR1 and CDR2 (germline): LGHNA, YNFKEQ. Trimming at V came to 2 bases and at J to 6 bases, leaving 6 bases not matched to a gene. The CDR3 length is 15 residues. In nucleotides, the CDR3 is TGTGCCAGCAGCCAAAGATCTAGCGGGCGCAATGAGCAGTTCTTC. Its translation: CASSQRSSGRNEQFF.